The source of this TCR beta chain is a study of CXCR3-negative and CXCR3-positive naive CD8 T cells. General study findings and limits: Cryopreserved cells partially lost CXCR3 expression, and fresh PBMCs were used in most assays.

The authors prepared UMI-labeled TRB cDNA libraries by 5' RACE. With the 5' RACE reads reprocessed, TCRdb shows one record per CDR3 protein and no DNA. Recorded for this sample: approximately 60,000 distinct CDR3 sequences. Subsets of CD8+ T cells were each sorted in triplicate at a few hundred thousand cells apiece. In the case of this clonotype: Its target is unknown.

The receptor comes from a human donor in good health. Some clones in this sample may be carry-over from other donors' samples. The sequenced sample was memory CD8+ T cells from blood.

This chain's CDR3 is CASSLGLENTEAFF. This chain connects TRBV7-9 to TRBJ1-1. CDR3 length: 14 residues. Germline-derived CDR1 and CDR2 are SEHNR and FQNEAQ (reference sequence).